A selection of T cell receptor beta chains follows, all from one sample in a study of CD8 T cells in ankylosing spondylitis. One entry per CDR3 protein results from TCRdb running MiXCR on the 5' RACE reads. Among more than 20,000 distinct CDR3 sequences listed, 10% to 15% were seen once. The sample consisted of blood. These receptors came from a male donor with ankylosing spondylitis or in good health (not recorded which). Both conserved end residues are part of each CDR3. Fields, in order: clone size, J gene, V gene, D gene, CDR3 DNA, CDR3 protein. The D gene is left open where the match is weak. A row's size may be missing; if present it is once, few, many or a size class.

clone size: -
J gene: TRBJ2-5
V gene: TRBV24-1
D gene: -
CDR3 DNA: TGTGCCACCAGTGACCCGACTAATGTAGTGGAAGAGACCCAGTACTTC
CDR3 protein: CATSDPTNVVEETQYF

clone size: -
J gene: TRBJ2-2
V gene: TRBV20-1
D gene: -
CDR3 DNA: TGCAGTGCTAGGGTGTTCGGGGAGCTGTTTTTT
CDR3 protein: CSARVFGELFF

clone size: -
J gene: TRBJ1-6
V gene: TRBV19
D gene: -
CDR3 DNA: TGTGCCAGTAGTCCCGCTGATTCACCCCTCCACTTT
CDR3 protein: CASSPADSPLHF

clone size: few
J gene: TRBJ2-7
V gene: TRBV10-3
D gene: -
CDR3 DNA: TGTGCCATCAGTGACCAGGGGCCATCCTACGAGCAGTACTTC
CDR3 protein: CAISDQGPSYEQYF

clone size: few
J gene: TRBJ2-2
V gene: TRBV28
D gene: -
CDR3 DNA: TGTGCCAGCAGTTTATCTCACAACACCGGGGAGCTGTTTTTT
CDR3 protein: CASSLSHNTGELFF

clone size: -
J gene: TRBJ2-7
V gene: TRBV20-1
D gene: TRBD2
CDR3 DNA: TGCAGTGCTAGTAGCGGGAGTTACGAGCAGTACTTC
CDR3 protein: CSASSGSYEQYF

clone size: few
J gene: TRBJ2-5
V gene: TRBV5-1
D gene: TRBD1
CDR3 DNA: TGCGCCAGCAGTCTGTCAGGGGGCGAAGAGACCCAGTACTTC
CDR3 protein: CASSLSGGEETQYF

clone size: -
J gene: TRBJ2-3
V gene: TRBV20-1
D gene: -
CDR3 DNA: TGCAGCCTTCGATGGAGAACCCTAGGGACCACAGATACGCAGTATTTT
CDR3 protein: CSLRWRTLGTTDTQYF

clone size: many
J gene: TRBJ2-2
V gene: TRBV12-3/TRBV12-4
D gene: -
CDR3 DNA: TGTGCCAGCAGTTTTAGGGGGACATCCACCGGGGAGCTGTTTTTT
CDR3 protein: CASSFRGTSTGELFF

clone size: -
J gene: TRBJ1-2
V gene: TRBV6-5
D gene: -
CDR3 DNA: TGTGCCAGCAGTTACTCGTCAGGGGTTGATGGCTACACCTTC
CDR3 protein: CASSYSSGVDGYTF

clone size: -
J gene: TRBJ2-3
V gene: TRBV28
D gene: -
CDR3 DNA: TGTGCCAGCAGTATCGCCTCCCTCACAGATACGCAGTATTTT
CDR3 protein: CASSIASLTDTQYF

clone size: many
J gene: TRBJ2-7
V gene: TRBV11-2
D gene: TRBD1
CDR3 DNA: TGTGCCAGCAGCTTAAGGACAGGGAATTGGTTCGCCCACGAGCAGTACTTC
CDR3 protein: CASSLRTGNWFAHEQYF

clone size: many
J gene: TRBJ2-5
V gene: TRBV6-2/TRBV6-3
D gene: -
CDR3 DNA: TGTGCCAGCATCCCTCTGGGACTGAAACTAACCCAAGAGACCCAGTACTTC
CDR3 protein: CASIPLGLKLTQETQYF

clone size: many
J gene: TRBJ1-1
V gene: TRBV29-1
D gene: -
CDR3 DNA: TGCAGCGCTCAGGGGTGGAACACTGAAGCTTTCTTT
CDR3 protein: CSAQGWNTEAFF

clone size: -
J gene: TRBJ2-1
V gene: TRBV7-2
D gene: -
CDR3 DNA: TGTGCCAGCGGGCGTCTCGGCAATGAGCAGTTCTTC
CDR3 protein: CASGRLGNEQFF

clone size: many
J gene: TRBJ2-4
V gene: TRBV4-2
D gene: TRBD1
CDR3 DNA: TGTGCCAGCAGCCAAGGGACAGGCCTTACCAAAAACATTCAGTACTTC
CDR3 protein: CASSQGTGLTKNIQYF

clone size: -
J gene: TRBJ2-5
V gene: TRBV11-3
D gene: TRBD2
CDR3 DNA: TGTGCCACCAGCCTAGCGGGGGAAGAGACCCAGTACTTC
CDR3 protein: CATSLAGEETQYF